These 3 T cell receptor beta chains originate from one sample sequenced in a study of blood T cells in healthy people across ages. A second PCR of roughly 7 to 11 cycles used a sample-barcoded 5' primer and a J-beta primer mix. MiXCR, applied by TCRdb to the 5' RACE reads, yields one record per CDR3 protein. The sample shows approximately 1,700,000 distinct CDR3 sequences, around 42% of them seen only once. The sequenced material came from blood. These receptors were obtained from a human donor in good health.

This clonotype was observed a handful of times. The chain uses TRBV20-1 and TRBJ1-1, with D tentatively TRBD1 (6 bases). Germline assignment: CDR1 DFQATT and CDR2 SNEGSKA (reference sequence). The CDR3 sequence is 14 residues long. V was cut by 3 bases and J by 6 bases, with 17 bases left in between. As DNA, the CDR3 is TGCAGTGCTAGTAACAGGGAGTCGGGAGCTGAAGCTTTCTTT. It is translated as CSASNRESGAEAFF.

The rearrangement uses TRBV9 and TRBJ1-2; D is ambiguous. Germline CDR1 reads SGDLS; CDR2 reads YYNGEE. Trimming shortened V by 2 bases and J by 2 bases, and 10 bases separated the two germline ends. The CDR3 is made up of 14 amino acids. The CDR3 loop is CASSVESINYGYTF. For the CDR3, the DNA is TGTGCCAGCAGCGTCGAATCTATCAACTATGGCTACACCTTC.

The chain employs TRBV7-2 and TRBJ1-1, with TRBD1 as a possible D gene (5 bases). The CDR3 has 13 amino acids. V was trimmed by 9 bases and J by 5 bases, leaving 16 bases between them. The germline gives CDR1 SGHTA, CDR2 FQGNSA. The CDR3 nucleotides are TGTGCCAGTGCTCGGGGGTTAGGGACTGAAGCTTTCTTT. This sequence encodes CASARGLGTEAFF.